These 16 T cell receptor beta chains originate from one sample sequenced in a study of HIV-infected patients and healthy controls. cDNA was made from about 500 ng RNA using alpha and beta constant primers. Alpha and beta chain libraries were made separately by chain-specific third strand synthesis with multiplexing indices. Using its own MiXCR run on the 5' RACE reads, TCRdb lists one record per CDR3 protein. The sample contains about 19,000 distinct CDR3 sequences, roughly 9.3% of which appear only once. The repertoire came from unfractionated whole blood and reflected all unsorted peripheral T cells. The sequencing sample was made of blood. The receptors derive from an adult in good health.

This clonotype was seen many times. The gene calls are TRBV20-1 and TRBJ1-5; D perhaps matches TRBD1 (6 bases). CDR1 is DFQATT, CDR2 SNEGSKA, per germline (reference sequence). V dropped 2 bases and J dropped 10 bases, with 24 bases sitting between them. The CDR3 consists of 16 residues. CDR3 region: CSARSPTGTRLKPQHF. In nucleotides, the CDR3 is TGCAGTGCTAGATCCCCCACCGGGACAAGGCTGAAACCCCAGCATTTT.

This clonotype was recorded at least ten times. The chain links TRBV12-3 or TRBV12-4 to TRBJ1-2, with TRBD1 matching 7 bases. V lost 3 bases and J lost 7; bases outside the gene matches: 5. The CDR3 consists of 13 residues. The CDR3 reads CASSLGQTSGYTF. The CDR3 nucleotides read TGTGCCAGCAGTTTGGGACAGACGAGTGGCTACACCTTC.

This clonotype was counted many times. The CDR3 is CSASASGRPDTQYF. The CDR3 bases are TGCAGTGCTTCCGCTAGCGGGAGACCAGATACGCAGTATTTT. This chain uses TRBV20-1 with TRBJ2-3, with TRBD2 matching 10 bases. Per the germline V gene, CDR1 is DFQATT and CDR2 is SNEGSKA (reference sequence). This CDR3 has 14 amino acids. V was clipped by 5 bases and J by 4 bases; unmatched bases: 6.

A few counts support this clonotype. This chain connects TRBV7-9 to TRBJ1-5; D may be TRBD1 (6 bases). V lost 5 bases, J lost 4 bases, and 12 bases lay in between. The CDR3 spans 14 residues. The V gene's germline CDR1 is SEHNR and CDR2 FQNEAQ (reference sequence). The CDR3 reads CASSQKGGNQPQHF. The CDR3 region has the DNA TGTGCCAGCAGCCAGAAAGGGGGAAATCAGCCCCAGCATTTT.

This chain links TRBV28 with TRBJ2-3; D remains ambiguous. The CDR3 runs to 14 residues. Looked up from germline, CDR1 is MDHEN and CDR2 is SYDVKM. Trimming pared 4 bases from V and 1 base from J, leaving 9 bases between. Here the CDR3 reads CASSYPSRTDTQYF. CDR3 coding DNA: TGTGCCAGCAGTTACCCCAGCCGCACAGATACGCAGTATTTT.

This clonotype occurred a few times. CDR3 residues: CASRGTGKNTEAFF. CDR3 nucleotides: TGTGCCAGCAGAGGGACAGGGAAGAACACTGAAGCTTTCTTT. The chain carries TRBV25-1 and TRBJ1-1, with TRBD1 matching over 9 bases. The CDR3 contains 14 residues. The trim removed 6 bases at V and 1 base at J, leaving 3 bases unmatched. Germline CDR1 is MGHDK and CDR2 is SYGVNS. Drawing the rest from reference TRBV25-1 and TRBJ1-1, the complete variable domain is EADIYQTPRYLVIGTGKKITLECSQTMGHDKMYWYQQDPGMELHLIHYSYGVNSTEKGDLSSESTVSRIRTEHFPLTLESARPSHTSQYLCASRGTGKNTEAFFGQGTRLTVV.

This clonotype was seen at least ten times. The rearrangement links TRBV5-1 to TRBJ2-5; D is perhaps TRBD2 (6 bases). V shed 1 base and J shed 3 bases, with 16 bases lying between them. CDR1 is SGHRS and CDR2 is YFSETQ in the germline V gene. The CDR3 sequence is 16 residues long. CDR3 protein: CASSLFRPGGKETQYF. The CDR3 DNA reads TGCGCCAGCAGCTTGTTCAGGCCTGGGGGGAAAGAGACCCAGTACTTC.

This clonotype has a count of ten or more. V usage is TRBV12-3 or TRBV12-4 and J usage is TRBJ2-7; 8 bases match TRBD1. The CDR3 has 14 residues. V lost 1 base, J lost 7 bases, and 6 bases stayed unmatched. CDR3 in DNA: TGTGCCAGCAGTTTAGGACAGGGGTTGAATGAGCAGTACTTC. This sequence encodes CASSLGQGLNEQYF.

This clonotype was recorded many times. The genes are TRBV6-2 or TRBV6-3 and TRBJ2-7; 10 positions agree with TRBD2. In germline, CDR1 is MNHEY, CDR2 SVGEGT. This CDR3 comprises 16 residues. With V trimmed by 2 bases and J by 2 bases, 6 bases remained unmatched. For the CDR3, the DNA is TGTGCCAGCAGTTACCGTACTAGCGGGACCACCTACGAGCAGTACTTC. This encodes CASSYRTSGTTYEQYF.

This clonotype occurred many times. The chain couples TRBV28 to TRBJ2-7; D unclear. V shed 5 bases and J shed 0 bases, with 8 bases lying between them. The CDR3 covers 13 residues. CDR1 is MDHEN, CDR2 SYDVKM, per germline. The CDR3 loop is CASSGPASYEQYF. The CDR3 DNA is TGTGCCAGCAGTGGACCGGCCTCCTACGAGCAGTACTTC.

This clonotype was recorded at least ten times. The chain recombines TRBV14 with TRBJ2-1; 7 bases fit TRBD2. V shed 6 bases, J shed 1 base, and the junction held 12 bases outside the gene matches. This CDR3 comprises 17 residues. Germline lookup yields CDR1 SGHDN and CDR2 FVKESK. The DNA of the CDR3 is TGTGCCAGCAGTGTATTGTCTAGCGGATATTCCTACAATGAGCAGTTCTTC. It codes for CASSVLSSGYSYNEQFF.

This clonotype came up many times. The chain joins TRBV5-6 to TRBJ2-3, with 13 bases aligning to TRBD2. Germline CDR1 SGHDT, CDR2 YYEEEE. V was pared by 7 bases and J by 2 bases, with 4 bases of the junction left unmatched. This CDR3 region has 15 residues. The DNA for the CDR3 is TGTGCCAGCGGGGGACTAGCGGGGAACACAGATACGCAGTATTTT. The encoded protein is CASGGLAGNTDTQYF.

This clonotype was counted at least ten times. The chain joins TRBV6-1 to TRBJ2-1, with D uncertain. The CDR3 totals 12 residues. Trimming cost V 5 bases and J 6 bases, with 8 bases left between them. Per germline, CDR1 MNHNS and CDR2 SASEGT. CDR3 in amino acids: CASSFSINEQFF. The CDR3 DNA is TGTGCCAGCAGTTTCAGCATCAATGAGCAGTTCTTC.

This clonotype is classed as medium-sized. The chain combines TRBV20-1 with TRBJ2-5; maybe TRBD1 (6 bases). Germline V lookup: CDR1 DFQATT, CDR2 SNEGSKA (reference sequence). The ends were cut back, 1 base at V and 4 bases at J, with 13 bases in the middle. This CDR3 comprises 14 residues. In DNA form, the CDR3 reads TGCAGTGCTAGAGCCGGGACATCGCTAGAGACCCAGTACTTC. Its translation: CSARAGTSLETQYF.

This clonotype was recorded a few times. CDR3 residues: CSVEVTSGGGRQETQYF. DNA of the CDR3: TGCAGCGTTGAAGTAACTAGCGGGGGGGGTCGCCAAGAGACCCAGTACTTC. The V and J genes are TRBV29-1 and TRBJ2-5; TRBD2 agrees at 13 bases. The CDR3 is 17 residues long. From germline, CDR1 is SQVTM and CDR2 ANQGSEA. The V segment lost 1 base and the J segment 1 base; nucleotides outside the gene matches: 6.

This clonotype came up many times. The rearrangement links TRBV7-3 to TRBJ2-3; D remains unclear. CDR3 length equals 16 residues. Germline V lookup: CDR1 SGHTA, CDR2 FQGTGA. Trimming took off 0 bases at V and 4 bases at J, with 14 bases between the two ends. DNA for the CDR3: TGTGCCAGCAGCTTAACGGCAGGTTGGGGATCAGATACGCAGTATTTT. This codes for CASSLTAGWGSDTQYF.